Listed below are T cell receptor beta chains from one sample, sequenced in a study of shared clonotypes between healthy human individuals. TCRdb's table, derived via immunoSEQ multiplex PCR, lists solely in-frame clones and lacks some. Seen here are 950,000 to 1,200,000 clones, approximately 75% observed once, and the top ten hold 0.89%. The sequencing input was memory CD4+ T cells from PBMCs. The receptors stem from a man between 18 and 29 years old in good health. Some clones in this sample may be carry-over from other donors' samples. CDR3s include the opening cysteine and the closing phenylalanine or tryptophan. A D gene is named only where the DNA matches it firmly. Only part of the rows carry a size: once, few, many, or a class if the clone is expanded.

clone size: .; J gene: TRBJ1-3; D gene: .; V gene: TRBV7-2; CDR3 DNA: TGTGCCAGCAGCCCTTCCCCGGGGTCGGGGGGAAACACCATATATTTT; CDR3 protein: CASSPSPGSGGNTIYF
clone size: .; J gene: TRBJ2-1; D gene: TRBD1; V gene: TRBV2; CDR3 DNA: TGTGCCAGCAGACCCGGACAGGGCTTTCTGTTCTTC; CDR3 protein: CASRPGQGFLFF
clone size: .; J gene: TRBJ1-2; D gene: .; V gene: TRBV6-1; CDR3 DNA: TGTGCCAGCAGTGGAGGACGGGATGGTGATGGCTACACCTTC; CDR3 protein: CASSGGRDGDGYTF
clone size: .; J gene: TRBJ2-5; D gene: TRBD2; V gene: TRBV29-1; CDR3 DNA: TGCAGCGTTGGGGGAGGGGCCCCAGAGACCCAGTACTTC; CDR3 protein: CSVGGGAPETQYF
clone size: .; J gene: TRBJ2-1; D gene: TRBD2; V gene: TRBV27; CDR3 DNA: TGTGCCAGCACCGTAAGGGGGACTAGCGGGAGGACCTACAATGAGCAGTTCTTC; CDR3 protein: CASTVRGTSGRTYNEQFF
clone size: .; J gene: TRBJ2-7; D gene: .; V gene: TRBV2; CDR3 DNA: TGTGCCAGCAGGCCCCCCCGGCACGAGCAGTACTTC; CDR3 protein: CASRPPRHEQYF
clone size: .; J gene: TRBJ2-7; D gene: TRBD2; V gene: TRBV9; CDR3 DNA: TGTGCCAGCAGCGCCGGACTAGCGGGTTCCACCGGTACCTACGAGCAGTACTTC; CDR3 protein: CASSAGLAGSTGTYEQYF
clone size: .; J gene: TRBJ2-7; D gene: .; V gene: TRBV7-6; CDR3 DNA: TGTGCCAGCAGCCATAGGGGGACCTACGAGCAGTACTTC; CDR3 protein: CASSHRGTYEQYF
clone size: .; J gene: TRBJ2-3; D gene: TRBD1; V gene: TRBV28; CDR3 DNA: TGTGCCAGCAGTCGCCCCCGACAGGGACGAGATACGCAGTATTTT; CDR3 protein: CASSRPRQGRDTQYF
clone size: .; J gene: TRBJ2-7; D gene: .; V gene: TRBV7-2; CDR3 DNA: TGTGCCAGCAGCTTAGCCCAGGGTTCGGTCTACGAGCAGTACTTC; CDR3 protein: CASSLAQGSVYEQYF
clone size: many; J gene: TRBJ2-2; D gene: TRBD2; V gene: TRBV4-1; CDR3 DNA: TGCGCCAGCAGCCATGTTCTAGCGGGAGGGCCGGGTACCGGGGAGCTGTTTTTT; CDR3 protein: CASSHVLAGGPGTGELFF
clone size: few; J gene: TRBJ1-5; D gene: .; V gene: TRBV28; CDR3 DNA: TGTGCCAGCACAGGGCTAGGCAATCAGCCCCAGCATTTT; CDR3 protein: CASTGLGNQPQHF
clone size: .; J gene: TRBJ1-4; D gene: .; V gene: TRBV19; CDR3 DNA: TGTGCCAGTAGCCCAGAGGCTGAAAAACTGTTTTTT; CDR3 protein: CASSPEAEKLFF
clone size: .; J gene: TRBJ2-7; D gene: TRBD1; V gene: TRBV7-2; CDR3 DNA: TGTGCCAGCAGGTGGCAGGGGGCAGTGGGGGAGCAGTACTTC; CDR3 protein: CASRWQGAVGEQYF
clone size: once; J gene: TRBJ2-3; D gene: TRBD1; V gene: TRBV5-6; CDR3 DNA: TGTGCCAGCAGCTTCCTCGGGACAGGGAGCACAGATACGCAGTATTTT; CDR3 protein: CASSFLGTGSTDTQYF
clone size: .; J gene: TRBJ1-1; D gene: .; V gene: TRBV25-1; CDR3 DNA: TGTGCCAGCAGTGAACGGGGGCGGAGGAACACTGAAGCTTTCTTT; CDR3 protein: CASSERGRRNTEAFF
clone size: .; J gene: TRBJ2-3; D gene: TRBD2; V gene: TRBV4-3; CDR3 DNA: TGCGCCAGCAGCCAGGGGGGGGGAGAAGATACGCAGTATTTT; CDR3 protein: CASSQGGGEDTQYF
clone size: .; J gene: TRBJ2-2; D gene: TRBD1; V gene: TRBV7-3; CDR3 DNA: TGTGCCAGCAGCCCCACGGGACAGCCTGACACCGGGGAGCTGTTTTTT; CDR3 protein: CASSPTGQPDTGELFF
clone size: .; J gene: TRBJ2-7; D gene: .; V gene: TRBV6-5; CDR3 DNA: TGTGCCAGCAGTTACTCGACGCCAGGGACGGGCTACGAGCAGTACTTC; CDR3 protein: CASSYSTPGTGYEQYF
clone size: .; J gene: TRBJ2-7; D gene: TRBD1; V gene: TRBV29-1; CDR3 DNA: TGCAGCGCCACCGGGACAGGGGGCTACGAGCAGTACTTC; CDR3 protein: CSATGTGGYEQYF
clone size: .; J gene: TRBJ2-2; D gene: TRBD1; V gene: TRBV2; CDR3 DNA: TGTGCCAGCAGTAGGGACAGGGGGTCGCCCGGGGAGCTGTTTTTT; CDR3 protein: CASSRDRGSPGELFF
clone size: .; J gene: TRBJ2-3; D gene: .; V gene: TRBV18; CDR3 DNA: TGTGCCAGCTCACCAAAAAGCACAGATACGCAGTATTTT; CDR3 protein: CASSPKSTDTQYF
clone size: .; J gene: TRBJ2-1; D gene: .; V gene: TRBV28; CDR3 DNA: TGTGCCAGCAGTGACCCACTAGATTTAGACGAGCAGTTCTTC; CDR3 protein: CASSDPLDLDEQFF
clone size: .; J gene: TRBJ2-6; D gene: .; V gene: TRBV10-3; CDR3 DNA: TGTGCCATCAGGGACGCCTCCTCTGGGGCCAACGTCCTGACTTTC; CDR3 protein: CAIRDASSGANVLTF
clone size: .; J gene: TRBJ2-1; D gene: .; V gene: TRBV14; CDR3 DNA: TGTGCCAGCAGCCAAGATTATCCCTTCAATGAGCAGTTCTTC; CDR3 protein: CASSQDYPFNEQFF